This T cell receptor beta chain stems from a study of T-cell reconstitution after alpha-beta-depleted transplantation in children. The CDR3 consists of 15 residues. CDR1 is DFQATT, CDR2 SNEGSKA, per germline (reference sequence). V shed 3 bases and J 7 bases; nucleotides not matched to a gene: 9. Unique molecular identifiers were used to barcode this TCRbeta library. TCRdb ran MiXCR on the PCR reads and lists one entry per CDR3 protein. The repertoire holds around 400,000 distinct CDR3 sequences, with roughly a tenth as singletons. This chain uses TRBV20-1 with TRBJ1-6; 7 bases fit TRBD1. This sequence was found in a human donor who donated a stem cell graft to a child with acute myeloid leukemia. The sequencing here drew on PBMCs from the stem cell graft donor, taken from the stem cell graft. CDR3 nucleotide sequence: TGCAGTGCTAGGAGACAGGGCCATATGAATTCACCCCTCCACTTT. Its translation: CSARRQGHMNSPLHF.